Detailed here is one TCR beta chain. What it binds is unknown. Primed by a sample-barcoded 5' primer and a J-beta primer mix, a second PCR proceeded for about 6 to 11 cycles. From the 5' RACE reads, TCRdb called clonotypes with MiXCR, one entry per CDR3 protein. The sample holds roughly 1.6 million distinct CDR3 sequences, 30% to 40% seen once. The sample is drawn from a study of blood T cells in healthy people across ages. Overall study findings and caveats: Unknown CMV status may confound age-related changes in expanded clones.

V lost 5 bases and J 0 bases, leaving 11 bases between the germline ends. The CDR3 has 15 amino acids. The sequence was collected from a young woman in good health. The chain is built from TRBV12-3 or TRBV12-4 and TRBJ1-5, with D unresolved. Sample: blood. The CDR3 loop is CASSRTYSSNQPQHF. In DNA, the CDR3 is TGTGCCAGCAGTAGGACTTATAGTAGCAATCAGCCCCAGCATTTT.